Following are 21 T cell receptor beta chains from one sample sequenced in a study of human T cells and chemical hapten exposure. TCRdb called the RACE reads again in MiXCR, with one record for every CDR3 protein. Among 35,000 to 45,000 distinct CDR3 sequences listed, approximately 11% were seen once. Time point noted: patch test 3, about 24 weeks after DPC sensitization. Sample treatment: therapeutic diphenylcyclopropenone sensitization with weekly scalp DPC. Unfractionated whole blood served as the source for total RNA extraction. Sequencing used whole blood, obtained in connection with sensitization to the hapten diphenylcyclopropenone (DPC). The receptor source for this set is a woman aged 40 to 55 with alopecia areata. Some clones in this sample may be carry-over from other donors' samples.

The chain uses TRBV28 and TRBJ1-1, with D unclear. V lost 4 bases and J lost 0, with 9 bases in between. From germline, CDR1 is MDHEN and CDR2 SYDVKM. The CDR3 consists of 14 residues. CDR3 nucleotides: TGTGCCAGCAGTTCCATCCACATGAACACTGAAGCTTTCTTT. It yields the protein CASSSIHMNTEAFF. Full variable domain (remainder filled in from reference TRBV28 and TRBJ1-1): DVKVTQSSRYLVKRTGEKVFLECVQDMDHENMFWYRQDPGLGLRLIYFSYDVKMKEKGDIPEGYSVSREKKERFSLILESASTNQTSMYLCASSSIHMNTEAFFGQGTRLTVV.

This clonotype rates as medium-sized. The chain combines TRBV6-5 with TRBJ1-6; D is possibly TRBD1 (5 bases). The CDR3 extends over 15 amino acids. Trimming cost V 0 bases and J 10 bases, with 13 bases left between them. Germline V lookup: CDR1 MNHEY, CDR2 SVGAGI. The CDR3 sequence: CASSYSRDSSSPLHF. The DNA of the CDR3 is TGTGCCAGCAGTTACTCCAGGGACTCTTCGTCACCCCTCCACTTT.

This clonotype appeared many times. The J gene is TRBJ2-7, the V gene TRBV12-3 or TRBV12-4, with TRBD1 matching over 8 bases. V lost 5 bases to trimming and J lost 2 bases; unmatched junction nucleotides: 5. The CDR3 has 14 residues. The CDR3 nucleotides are TGTGCCAGCAGTCCGAGGACAGGGCCCTACGAGCAGTACTTC. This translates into CASSPRTGPYEQYF.

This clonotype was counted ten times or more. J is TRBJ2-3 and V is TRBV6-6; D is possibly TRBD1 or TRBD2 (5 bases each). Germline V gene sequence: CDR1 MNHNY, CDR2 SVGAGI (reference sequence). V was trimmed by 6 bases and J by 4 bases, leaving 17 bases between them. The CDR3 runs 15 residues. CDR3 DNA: TGTGCCAGCAGCAACGGGGACGAGCGACCAGATACGCAGTATTTT. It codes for CASSNGDERPDTQYF.

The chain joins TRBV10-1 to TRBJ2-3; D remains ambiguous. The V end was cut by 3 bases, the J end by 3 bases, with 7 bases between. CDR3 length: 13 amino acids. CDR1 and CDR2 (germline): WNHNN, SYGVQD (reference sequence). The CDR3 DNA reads TGCGCCAGCAGTGACTCCGGGACAGATACGCAGTATTTT. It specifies CASSDSGTDTQYF.

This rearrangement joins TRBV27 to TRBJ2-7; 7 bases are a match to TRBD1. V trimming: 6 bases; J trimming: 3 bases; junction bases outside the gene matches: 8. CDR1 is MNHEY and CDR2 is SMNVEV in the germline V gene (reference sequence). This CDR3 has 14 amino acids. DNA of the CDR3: TGTGCCAGCAGATCTGGGACAGAGAACTACGAGCAGTACTTC. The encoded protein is CASRSGTENYEQYF.

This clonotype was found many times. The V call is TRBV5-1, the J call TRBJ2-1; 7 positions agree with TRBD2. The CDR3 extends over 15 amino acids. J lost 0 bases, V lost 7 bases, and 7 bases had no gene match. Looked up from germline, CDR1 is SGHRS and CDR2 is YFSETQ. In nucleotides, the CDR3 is TGCGCCAGCGCATCTAGCGGCGGCTCCTACAATGAGCAGTTCTTC. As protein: CASASSGGSYNEQFF.

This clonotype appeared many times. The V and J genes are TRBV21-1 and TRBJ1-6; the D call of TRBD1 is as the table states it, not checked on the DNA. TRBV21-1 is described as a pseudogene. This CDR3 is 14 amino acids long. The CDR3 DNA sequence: TGTGCCAGCAGCAAAGGGGGGGGGAATTCACCCCTCCACTTT. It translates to CASSKGGGNSPLHF.

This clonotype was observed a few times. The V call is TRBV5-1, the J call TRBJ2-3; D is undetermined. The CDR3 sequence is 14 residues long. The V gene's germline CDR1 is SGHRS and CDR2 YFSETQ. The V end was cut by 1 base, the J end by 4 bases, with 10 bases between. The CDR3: CASSLWATSDTQYF. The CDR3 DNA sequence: TGCGCCAGCAGCTTGTGGGCAACATCAGATACGCAGTATTTT.

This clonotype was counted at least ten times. This chain's CDR3 is CASSLDPNTEAFF. The CDR3 DNA sequence: TGTGCCAGCAGCTTGGACCCGAACACTGAAGCTTTCTTT. The chain is built from TRBV9 and TRBJ1-1; D gene unclear. Per germline, CDR1 SGDLS and CDR2 YYNGEE. The CDR3 extends over 13 amino acids. V lost 4 bases and J lost 1, with 8 bases in between.

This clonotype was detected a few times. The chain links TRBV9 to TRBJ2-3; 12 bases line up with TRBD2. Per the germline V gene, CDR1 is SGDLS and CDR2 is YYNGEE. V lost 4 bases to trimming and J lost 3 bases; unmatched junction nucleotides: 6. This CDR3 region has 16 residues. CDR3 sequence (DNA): TGTGCCAGCAGCACCCGACTAGCGGGAGTTACAGATACGCAGTATTTT. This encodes CASSTRLAGVTDTQYF.

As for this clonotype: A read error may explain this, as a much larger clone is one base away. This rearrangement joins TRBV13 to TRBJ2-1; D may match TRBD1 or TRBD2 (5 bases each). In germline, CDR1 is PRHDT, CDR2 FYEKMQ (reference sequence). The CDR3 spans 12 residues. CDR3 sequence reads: CASSTERGGQSF. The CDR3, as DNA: TGTGCCAGCAGCACAGAGAGGGGCGGGCAGTCCTTC.

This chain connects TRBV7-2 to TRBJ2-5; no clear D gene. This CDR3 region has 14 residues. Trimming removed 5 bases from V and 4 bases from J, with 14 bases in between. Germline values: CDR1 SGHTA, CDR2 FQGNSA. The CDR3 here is CASSPSAYSETQYF. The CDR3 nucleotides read TGTGCCAGCAGCCCCTCGGCTTATTCAGAGACCCAGTACTTC.

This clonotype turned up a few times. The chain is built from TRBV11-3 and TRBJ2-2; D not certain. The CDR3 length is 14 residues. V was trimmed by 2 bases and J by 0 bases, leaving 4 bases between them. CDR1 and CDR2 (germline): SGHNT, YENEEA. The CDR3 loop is CASSLSTNTGELFF. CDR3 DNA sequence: TGTGCCAGCAGCTTAAGCACGAACACCGGGGAGCTGTTTTTT.

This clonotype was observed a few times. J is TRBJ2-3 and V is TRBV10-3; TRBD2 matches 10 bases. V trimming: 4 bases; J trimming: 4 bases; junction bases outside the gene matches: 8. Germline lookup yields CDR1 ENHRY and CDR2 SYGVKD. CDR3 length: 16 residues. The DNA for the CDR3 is TGTGCCATCAGTGCGGGGCTAGCGGGGGCGGCAGATACGCAGTATTTT. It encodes CAISAGLAGAADTQYF.

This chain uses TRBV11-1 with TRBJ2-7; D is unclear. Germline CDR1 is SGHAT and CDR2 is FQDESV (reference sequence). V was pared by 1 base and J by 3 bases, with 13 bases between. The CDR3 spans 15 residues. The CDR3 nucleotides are TGTGCCAGCAGCTTAGGGGCGATGATATTCTACGAGCAGTACTTC. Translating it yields CASSLGAMIFYEQYF.

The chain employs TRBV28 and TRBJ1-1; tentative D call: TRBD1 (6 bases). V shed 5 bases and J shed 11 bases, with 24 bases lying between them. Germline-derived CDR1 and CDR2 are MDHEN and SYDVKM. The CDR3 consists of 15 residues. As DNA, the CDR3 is TGTGCCAGCAGTCCCCCCCGAGGGGGGCAACAGAGGGCTTTCTTT. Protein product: CASSPPRGGQQRAFF. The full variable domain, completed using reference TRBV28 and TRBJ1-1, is DVKVTQSSRYLVKRTGEKVFLECVQDMDHENMFWYRQDPGLGLRLIYFSYDVKMKEKGDIPEGYSVSREKKERFSLILESASTNQTSMYLCASSPPRGGQQRAFFGQGTRLTVV.

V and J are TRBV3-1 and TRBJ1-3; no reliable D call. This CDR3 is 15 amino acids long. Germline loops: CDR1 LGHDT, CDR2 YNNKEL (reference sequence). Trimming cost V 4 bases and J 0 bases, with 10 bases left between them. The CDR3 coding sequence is TGTGCCAGCAGCCTCCTTCGGCACTCTGGAAACACCATATATTTT. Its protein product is CASSLLRHSGNTIYF.

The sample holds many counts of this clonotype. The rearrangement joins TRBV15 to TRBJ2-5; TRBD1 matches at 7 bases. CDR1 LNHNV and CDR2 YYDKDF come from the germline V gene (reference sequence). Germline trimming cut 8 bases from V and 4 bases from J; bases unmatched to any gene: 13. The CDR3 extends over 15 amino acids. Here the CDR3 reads CATQGQGVRLETQYF. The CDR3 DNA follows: TGTGCCACCCAAGGGCAGGGGGTCCGGCTAGAGACCCAGTACTTC.

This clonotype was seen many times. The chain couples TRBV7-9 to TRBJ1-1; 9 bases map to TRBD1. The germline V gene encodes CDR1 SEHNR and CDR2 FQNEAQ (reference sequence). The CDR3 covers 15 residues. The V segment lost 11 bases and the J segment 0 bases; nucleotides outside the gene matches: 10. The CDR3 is CAGTSQGAMNTEAFF. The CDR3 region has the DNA TGTGCCGGTACGTCACAGGGGGCGATGAACACTGAAGCTTTCTTT. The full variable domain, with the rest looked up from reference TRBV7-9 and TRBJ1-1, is DTGVSQNPRHKITKRGQNVTFRCDPISEHNRLYWYRQTLGQGPEFLTYFQNEAQLEKSRLLSDRFSAERPKGSFSTLEIQRTEQGDSAMYLCAGTSQGAMNTEAFFGQGTRLTVV.

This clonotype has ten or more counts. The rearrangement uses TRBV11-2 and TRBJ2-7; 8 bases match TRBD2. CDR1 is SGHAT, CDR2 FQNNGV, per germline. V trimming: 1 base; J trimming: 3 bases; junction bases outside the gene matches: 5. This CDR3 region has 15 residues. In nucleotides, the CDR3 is TGTGCCAGCAGCTTAGTTCTAGCGGGTTTCTACGAGCAGTACTTC. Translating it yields CASSLVLAGFYEQYF.